The next 17 T cell receptor beta chains were all read from a single sample in a study of T cells after yellow fever vaccination. TCRdb reprocessed the 5' RACE reads with MiXCR, giving one entry per CDR3 protein. The profile shows some 220,000 distinct CDR3 sequences, roughly 3.3% of them singletons. Specimen: CD4+ T cells sorted from PBMCs, collected 10 days after the yellow fever booster vaccination. The receptors originated from a man aged 18 to 29 who received the YFV17D yellow fever vaccine.

In its sample, this clonotype was seen a few times. The chain uses TRBV25-1 and TRBJ1-3, with a weak D call TRBD1 (6 bases). Germline V CDR1 and CDR2: MGHDK, SYGVNS. This CDR3 is 15 amino acids long. Trimming cost V 2 bases and J 2 bases, with 10 bases left between them. CDR3 bases: TGTGCCAGCAGTGAACCAGGGGCCGCTGGAAACACCATATATTTT. It specifies CASSEPGAAGNTIYF.

DNA of the CDR3: TGTGCCAGCAGCTTGCAAGCTTCACCCCTCCACTTT. The encoded protein is CASSLQASPLHF. This sequence joins TRBV6-2 or TRBV6-3 and TRBJ1-6; no definite D call. Deletions cut 6 bases from V and 9 bases from J, with 9 bases between. The CDR3 length is 12 residues. CDR1 and CDR2 (germline): MNHEY, SVGEGT.

The chain combines TRBV6-2 or TRBV6-3 with TRBJ2-5; D might be TRBD2 (6 bases). Germline CDR1 reads MNHEY; CDR2 reads SVGEGT. The CDR3 sequence is 15 residues long. V shed 2 bases and J shed 5 bases, with 15 bases lying between them. The CDR3 reads CASSYLGGAGETQYF. CDR3 DNA: TGTGCCAGCAGTTACCTAGGCGGGGCCGGGGAGACCCAGTACTTC.

This clonotype has at least ten counts. V gene TRBV12-3 or TRBV12-4 combines with J gene TRBJ2-3; the D gene is possibly TRBD2 (6 bases). Trimming took 7 bases from V and 1 from J, leaving 9 bases between them. CDR3 size: 13 residues. The CDR3 here is CASNSGGTDTQYF. The CDR3 region has the DNA TGTGCCAGCAACTCGGGGGGCACAGATACGCAGTATTTT.

This clonotype was counted ten times or more. The J gene is TRBJ2-7, the V gene TRBV20-1, with D perhaps TRBD1 (5 bases). The V gene lost 1 base and the J gene lost 1 base, with 11 bases spanning the gap. The CDR3 sequence is 14 residues long. Per the germline V gene, CDR1 is DFQATT and CDR2 is SNEGSKA (reference sequence). The CDR3 spells CSARGLGVSYEQYF. The CDR3 nucleotides are TGCAGTGCTAGAGGTTTAGGGGTTTCCTACGAGCAGTACTTC.

Ten or more counts support this clonotype. The chain carries TRBV5-4 and TRBJ2-1, with 9 bases fitting TRBD2. This CDR3 is built from 16 residues. The junction had 5 bases not matched to a gene; V was cut back by 4 bases and J by 0 bases. CDR1 is SGHNT and CDR2 is YYREEE in the germline V gene (reference sequence). The CDR3 reads CASSLAGLYSYNEQFF. The CDR3 nucleotides read TGTGCCAGCAGCCTAGCGGGACTTTACTCCTACAATGAGCAGTTCTTC.

The V and J genes are TRBV10-3 and TRBJ2-6, with 13 bases fitting TRBD2. This CDR3 is built from 19 residues. V lost 6 bases to trimming and J lost 3 bases; unmatched junction nucleotides: 11. CDR1 ENHRY and CDR2 SYGVKD come from the germline V gene. The CDR3 DNA reads TGTGCCATCAGACCGACTAGCGGGGGGTCCCGGGGTGGGGCCAACGTCCTGACTTTC. Translation gives CAIRPTSGGSRGGANVLTF.

This clonotype was recorded many times. V usage is TRBV4-3 and J usage is TRBJ1-2, with D possibly TRBD1 on 5 matching bases. Germline values: CDR1 LGHNA, CDR2 YSLEER. The CDR3 consists of 14 residues. V dropped 0 bases and J dropped 4 bases, with 9 bases sitting between them. Written as DNA, the CDR3 is TGCGCCAGCAGCCAAGATAGGGGAAGCTATGGCTACACCTTC. Its protein product is CASSQDRGSYGYTF.

This chain links TRBV15 with TRBJ2-7; D gene ambiguous. Germline V gives CDR1 LNHNV, CDR2 YYDKDF (reference sequence). The CDR3 is 13 amino acids. Trimming cost V 0 bases and J 2 bases, with 5 bases left between them. The CDR3 region is CATSRDTTYEQYF. CDR3 nucleotide sequence: TGTGCCACCAGCAGAGATACGACCTACGAGCAGTACTTC.

The rearrangement joins TRBV30 to TRBJ2-3; D possibly corresponds to TRBD1 (5 bases). Trimming left V 4 bases short and J 15 bases short, with 23 bases between. Germline V gives CDR1 GTSNPN, CDR2 SVGIG (reference sequence). The CDR3 is 13 residues long. The CDR3 region is CAWTGLTSFPVYF. The CDR3 DNA reads as TGTGCCTGGACAGGGCTCACCAGCTTCCCGGTATATTTT.

This clonotype was picked up many times. The chain uses TRBV7-2 and TRBJ2-7; TRBD1 or TRBD2 may be the D gene (5 bases each). The CDR3 extends over 14 amino acids. Germline V gene lookup returns CDR1 SGHTA and CDR2 FQGNSA. The ends were cut back, 4 bases at V and 6 bases at J, with 16 bases in the middle. CDR3 amino acids: CASSSHPIGGEQYF. The CDR3 bases are TGTGCCAGCAGCTCGCACCCTATTGGGGGCGAGCAGTACTTC.

This clonotype was counted a few times. The chain is built from TRBV5-4 and TRBJ2-7; D may be TRBD1 or TRBD2 (5 bases each). The length of the CDR3 is 14 residues. Germline CDR1 is SGHNT and CDR2 is YYREEE (reference sequence). V was cut by 3 bases and J by 3 bases, with 13 bases left in between. The CDR3 nucleotides are TGTGCCAGCAGCTGGGACCAGCGAAGCTACGAGCAGTACTTC. Protein sequence: CASSWDQRSYEQYF. The full variable domain, its missing parts supplied by reference TRBV5-4 and TRBJ2-7, is ETGVTQSPTHLIKTRGQQVTLRCSSQSGHNTVSWYQQALGQGPQFIFQYYREEENGRGNFPPRFSGLQFPNYSSELNVNALELDDSALYLCASSWDQRSYEQYFGPGTRLTVT.

This clonotype occurred many times. The gene calls are TRBV7-2 and TRBJ2-1; D call uncertain. V was clipped by 1 base and J by 2 bases, with 9 bases between them. CDR3 length: 15 residues. Germline V lookup: CDR1 SGHTA, CDR2 FQGNSA. CDR3 amino acids: CASSLDVGPYNEQFF. Here the CDR3 DNA reads TGTGCCAGCAGCTTAGACGTTGGTCCCTACAATGAGCAGTTCTTC.

The table lists this clonotype with many counts. The DNA of the CDR3 is TGCGCCAGCAGCTCACAGGGGTTAGAGCAGTACTTC. Translation: CASSSQGLEQYF. The chain links TRBV5-1 to TRBJ2-7, with 7 bases fitting TRBD1. V was pared by 3 bases and J by 7 bases, with 4 bases of the junction left unmatched. Germline-derived CDR1 and CDR2 are SGHRS and YFSETQ. This CDR3 has 12 residues.

At least ten counts were recorded for this clonotype. The chain uses TRBV7-6 and TRBJ1-6; D is uncertain. The CDR3 covers 13 residues. With 1 base removed from V and 8 bases from J, the gap between germline ends came to 6 bases. The germline V gene encodes CDR1 SGHVS and CDR2 FNYEAQ. CDR3 sequence: CASSLEKDSPLHF. The CDR3 DNA sequence: TGTGCCAGCAGCTTAGAAAAGGATTCACCCCTCCACTTT.

In its sample, this clonotype was seen many times. The CDR3 DNA sequence: TGCGCCAGCAGTCGACCGGAGGAGGAAAAACTGTTTTTT. It yields the protein CASSRPEEEKLFF. J is TRBJ1-4 and V is TRBV4-1; D is unresolved. CDR3 length: 13 amino acids. CDR1 MGHRA and CDR2 YSYEKL come from the germline V gene. With 6 bases removed from V and 8 bases from J, the gap between germline ends came to 13 bases.

Many counts were recorded for this clonotype. V usage is TRBV9 and J usage is TRBJ2-3; D is unresolved. V was trimmed by 0 bases and J by 4 bases, leaving 12 bases between them. Germline-derived CDR1 and CDR2 are SGDLS and YYNGEE. The CDR3 covers 15 residues. The CDR3: CASSVVTSWPDTQYF. The CDR3 DNA sequence: TGTGCCAGCAGCGTAGTCACCTCGTGGCCAGATACGCAGTATTTT. Variable domain in full (rest from reference TRBV9 and TRBJ2-3): DSGVTQTPKHLITATGQRVTLRCSPRSGDLSVYWYQQSLDQGLQFLIQYYNGEERAKGNILERFSAQQFPDLHSELNLSSLELGDSALYFCASSVVTSWPDTQYFGPGTRLTVL.